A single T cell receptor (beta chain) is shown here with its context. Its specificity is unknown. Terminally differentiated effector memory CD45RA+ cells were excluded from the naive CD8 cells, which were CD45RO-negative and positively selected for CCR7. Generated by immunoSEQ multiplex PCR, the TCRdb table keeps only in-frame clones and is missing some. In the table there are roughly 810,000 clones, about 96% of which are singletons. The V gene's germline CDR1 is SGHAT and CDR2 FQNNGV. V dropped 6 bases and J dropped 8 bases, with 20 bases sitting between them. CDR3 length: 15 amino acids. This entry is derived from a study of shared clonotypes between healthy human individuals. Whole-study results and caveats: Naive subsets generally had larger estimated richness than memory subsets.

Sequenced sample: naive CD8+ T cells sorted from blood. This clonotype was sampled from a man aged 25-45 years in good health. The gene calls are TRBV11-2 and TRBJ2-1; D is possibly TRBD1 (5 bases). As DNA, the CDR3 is TGTGCCAGCAGATCGCGTGGGGCTGTAGGAGATGAGCAGTTCTTC. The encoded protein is CASRSRGAVGDEQFF.